The 26 T cell receptor beta chains below come from one sample, sequenced in a study of a mutant IDH1 vaccine in newly diagnosed glioma. Generated by immunoSEQ multiplex PCR, the TCRdb table keeps only in-frame clones and is missing some. This table holds some 13,000 clones, around three quarters found once. Their antigens are not known. As for time point: week 47, end of study. In every dose of vaccine, 300 ug of mutant IDH1 20-mer peptide was given alongside topical imiquimod. The sample in question was PBMCs, obtained from a glioma patient whose treatment included an IDH1 peptide vaccine. The receptor source for this set is a woman between 40 and 50 years old with glioma.

CDR3 amino acids: CASSSTGEGNFYEKLFF. The CDR3, as DNA: TGTGCCAGCAGCTCTACAGGGGAAGGGAACTTTTACGAAAAACTGTTTTTT. The chain carries TRBV7-2 and TRBJ1-4; 7 bases fit TRBD1. V lost 4 bases and J lost 8; bases outside the gene matches: 16. This CDR3 is 17 amino acids long. Germline CDR1 reads SGHTA; CDR2 reads FQGNSA. Combining the CDR3 with reference TRBV7-2 and TRBJ1-4 gives the whole variable domain GAGVSQSPSNKVTEKGKDVELRCDPISGHTALYWYRQSLGQGLEFLIYFQGNSAPDKSGLPSDRFSAERTGGSVSTLTIQRTQQEDSAVYLCASSSTGEGNFYEKLFFGSGTQLSVL.

The V call is TRBV19, the J call TRBJ2-2, with 9 bases aligning to TRBD2. Per germline, CDR1 LNHDA and CDR2 SQIVND (reference sequence). V lost 3 bases to trimming and J lost 0 bases; unmatched junction nucleotides: 17. CDR3 length: 21 amino acids. The CDR3: CASSMLWMREGGGTNTGELFF. In DNA, the CDR3 is TGTGCCAGTAGTATGCTTTGGATGCGGGAGGGCGGTGGAACGAACACCGGGGAGCTGTTTTTT.

The rearrangement joins TRBV10-3 to TRBJ1-1; D unresolved. V dropped 8 bases and J dropped 1 base, with 5 bases sitting between them. CDR1 and CDR2 (germline): ENHRY, SYGVKD. This CDR3 spans 11 amino acids. Here the CDR3 reads CAILKNTEAFF. DNA for the CDR3: TGTGCCATCCTTAAGAACACTGAAGCTTTCTTT.

The rearrangement joins TRBV2 to TRBJ2-1; 8 nucleotides agree with TRBD2. Germline loops: CDR1 SNHLY, CDR2 FYNNEI. The V gene end was trimmed by 8 bases and the J gene end by 9 bases; junction bases not matched to a gene: 12. The CDR3 extends over 14 amino acids. CDR3 sequence (DNA): TGTGCCAGCGCCGCGCCCGGACTAGCCGGTGAGCAGTTCTTC. This encodes CASAAPGLAGEQFF.

This clone was counted a few times. This chain links TRBV9 with TRBJ1-5, with D hard to call. Germline CDR1 is SGDLS and CDR2 is YYNGEE. The CDR3 is 17 residues long. V lost 1 base, J lost 1 base, and 15 bases lay in between. CDR3 bases: TGTGCCAGCAGCGTAACCGTGGGTAGGGTCAGCAATCAGCCCCAGCATTTT. Its protein is CASSVTVGRVSNQPQHF.

V usage is TRBV25-1 and J usage is TRBJ1-3, with D perhaps matching TRBD1 (5 bases). Germline values: CDR1 MGHDK, CDR2 SYGVNS. Trimming left V 1 base short and J 5 bases short, with 9 bases between. The length of the CDR3 is 14 residues. The CDR3 protein is CASSESTARNTIYF. The DNA of the CDR3 is TGTGCCAGCAGTGAATCGACAGCCAGAAACACCATATATTTT.

This clone was counted between two and nine times. This sequence joins TRBV29-1 and TRBJ2-3; D gene uncertain. V lost 1 base and J lost 0, with 2 bases in between. CDR3 length equals 12 residues. Germline-derived CDR1 and CDR2 are SQVTM and ANQGSEA. CDR3 nucleotide sequence: TGCAGCGTTGAAGCTAGCACAGATACGCAGTATTTT. Encoded protein: CSVEASTDTQYF.

The J gene is TRBJ2-1, the V gene TRBV6-4; tentative D call: TRBD1 (6 bases). CDR1 is MRHNA and CDR2 is SNTAGT in the germline V gene. Trimming shortened V by 3 bases and J by 7 bases, and 10 bases separated the two germline ends. This CDR3 region has 13 residues. CDR3 protein: CASSETGVNEQFF. In DNA, the CDR3 is TGTGCCAGCAGTGAGACAGGTGTAAATGAGCAGTTCTTC.

The rearrangement joins TRBV5-1 to TRBJ2-3, with D tentatively TRBD1 (6 bases). Germline loops: CDR1 SGHRS, CDR2 YFSETQ. The CDR3 covers 16 residues. V was shortened by 4 bases and J by 1 base, with 16 bases between the two germline ends. This CDR3 reads CASSLGARGGTDTQYF. CDR3 bases: TGCGCCAGCAGCCTGGGGGCCCGGGGAGGCACAGATACGCAGTATTTT.

The CDR3 reads CASSLSPSGTYEQYF. The CDR3 DNA reads TGTGCCAGCAGCTTATCTCCTAGCGGCACCTACGAGCAGTACTTC. The chain links TRBV7-2 to TRBJ2-7; 7 nucleotides agree with TRBD2. V lost 2 bases, J lost 2 bases, and 6 bases stayed unmatched. Germline V CDR1 and CDR2: SGHTA, FQGNSA. This CDR3 has 15 residues.

The chain joins TRBV23-1 to TRBJ1-1; TRBD1 is a possible D gene (5 bases). TRBV23-1 is labeled an ORF, and its function is uncertain. There are 14 residues in the CDR3. Trimming removed 10 bases from V and 0 bases from J, with 15 bases in between. CDR3 residues: CAISLEGMNTEAFF. The DNA of the CDR3 is TGCGCCATAAGCCTCGAGGGGATGAACACTGAAGCTTTCTTT.

The genes are TRBV7-6 and TRBJ2-1; 8 positions agree with TRBD2. This CDR3 comprises 16 residues. Looked up from germline, CDR1 is SGHVS and CDR2 is FNYEAQ. V gave up 5 bases and J gave up 2 bases; unmatched junction bases: 8. This CDR3 reads CASSPTGTRAYNEQFF. The CDR3 nucleotides are TGTGCCAGCAGCCCCACCGGGACTAGGGCCTACAATGAGCAGTTCTTC.

The chain couples TRBV9 to TRBJ1-1; D is unclear. Trimming took 5 bases from V and 0 from J, leaving 5 bases between them. Germline V gene sequence: CDR1 SGDLS, CDR2 YYNGEE. The CDR3 runs 12 residues. The chain's CDR3 is CASRGLNTEAFF. As DNA, the CDR3 is TGTGCCAGCAGGGGTTTGAACACTGAAGCTTTCTTT.

The chain has TRBV5-4 and TRBJ1-3, with TRBD1 identical over 7 bases. Trimming took 7 bases from V and 4 from J; bases not matched to a gene: 8. Germline lookup yields CDR1 SGHNT and CDR2 YYREEE (reference sequence). This CDR3 comprises 14 residues. Written as DNA, the CDR3 is TGTGCCAGCGGAATAACAGGGGTCGGAAACACCATATATTTT. Its protein product is CASGITGVGNTIYF.

The sample holds one count of this clone. The chain recombines TRBV7-9 with TRBJ2-3, with 9 bases matching TRBD1. The CDR3 covers 18 residues. The germline gives CDR1 SEHNR, CDR2 FQNEAQ (reference sequence). The V gene end was trimmed by 6 bases and the J gene end by 6 bases; junction bases not matched to a gene: 19. The CDR3 coding sequence is TGTGCCAGCAGAATCATCGTGGGGCCGGGACAGGGTCCTGATACGCAGTATTTT. It encodes CASRIIVGPGQGPDTQYF.

This chain connects TRBV9 to TRBJ2-2, with a tentative D call TRBD2 (7 bases). The germline gives CDR1 SGDLS, CDR2 YYNGEE. V shed 3 bases and J shed 4 bases, with 16 bases lying between them. The CDR3 runs to 16 residues. The CDR3, as DNA: TGTGCCAGCAGCGGCGGTATTGCGGGGGCCACCGGGGAGCTGTTTTTT. The encoded protein is CASSGGIAGATGELFF.

On this clone: This could be a read error, since a much larger clone is one nucleotide away. Other DNA sequences in the same sample also yield this CDR3. V gene TRBV6-4 combines with J gene TRBJ1-1; D call uncertain. The germline V gene encodes CDR1 MRHNA and CDR2 SNTAGT. The V and J ends lost 6 bases and 8 bases respectively, with 22 bases between them. The length of the CDR3 is 15 residues. This chain's CDR3 is CASRISPGSRLEAFF. DNA of the CDR3: TGTGCCAGCAGAATAAGCCCGGGGTCCCGATTGGAAGCTTTCTTT.

This chain uses TRBV7-3 with TRBJ1-6; D remains ambiguous. The CDR3 is 13 residues long. The germline V gene encodes CDR1 SGHTA and CDR2 FQGTGA. V lost 0 bases, J lost 8 bases, and 5 bases lay in between. This CDR3 is CASSLTGDSPLHF. The CDR3 DNA reads TGTGCCAGCAGCTTAACGGGAGATTCACCCCTCCACTTT.

The chain has TRBV18 and TRBJ2-7; 9 bases match TRBD1. This CDR3 has 15 amino acids. J lost 4 bases, V lost 0 bases, and 4 bases had no gene match. CDR1 and CDR2 (germline): KGHSH, LQKENI. CDR3 coding DNA: TGTGCCAGCTCACCACCGGGACAGGGAAGATACGAGCAGTACTTC. This translates into CASSPPGQGRYEQYF.

This clone was recorded a few times. This chain joins TRBV5-1 and TRBJ1-5, with D hard to call. The CDR3 runs 15 residues. Deletions cut 1 base from V and 3 bases from J, with 11 bases between. Germline V lookup: CDR1 SGHRS, CDR2 YFSETQ. CDR3: CASSLQVGPNQPQHF. The CDR3 DNA follows: TGCGCCAGCAGCTTGCAAGTCGGGCCCAATCAGCCCCAGCATTTT.

CDR3 amino acids: CASSPPLSGNTIYF. DNA for the CDR3: TGTGCCAGCTCACCCCCTCTCTCTGGAAACACCATATATTTT. The rearrangement links TRBV18 to TRBJ1-3; D unresolved. This CDR3 is 14 amino acids long. V lost 3 bases to trimming and J lost 0 bases, with 6 bases between them. Germline V CDR1 and CDR2: KGHSH, LQKENI.

The rearrangement links TRBV5-1 to TRBJ2-2; 7 nucleotides agree with TRBD1. This CDR3 region has 17 residues. Germline loops: CDR1 SGHRS, CDR2 YFSETQ. The junction had 10 bases not matched to a gene; V was cut back by 4 bases and J by 1 base. CDR3 in amino acids: CASSEPYRGKNTGELFF. CDR3 coding DNA: TGCGCCAGCAGCGAACCCTACAGGGGCAAGAACACCGGGGAGCTGTTTTTT.

The chain has TRBV7-9 and TRBJ1-1, with D tentatively TRBD1 (6 bases). The CDR3 covers 19 residues. Trimming left V 4 bases short and J 3 bases short, with 27 bases between. Germline V gene sequence: CDR1 SEHNR, CDR2 FQNEAQ (reference sequence). CDR3 nucleotides: TGTGCCAGCAGCTACCCAAAGGGGGAGAGACCTCTAGGGGACACTGAAGCTTTCTTT. This codes for CASSYPKGERPLGDTEAFF.

V gene TRBV4-2 combines with J gene TRBJ1-3; the D gene is possibly TRBD1 (6 bases). The CDR3 is made up of 17 amino acids. Between the trimmed V and J ends, which lost 0 bases and 2 bases, there was a span of 14 bases. The germline CDR1 and CDR2 sequences are LGHNA and YNFKEQ. The CDR3, as DNA: TGTGCCAGCAGCCAAGAAACAGGGTTATACACTGGAAACACCATATATTTT. It is translated as CASSQETGLYTGNTIYF.

The J gene is TRBJ2-2, the V gene TRBV19; D ambiguous. The CDR3 totals 14 residues. Germline CDR1 is LNHDA and CDR2 is SQIVND (reference sequence). The ends were cut back, 3 bases at V and 6 bases at J, with 11 bases in the middle. CDR3 coding DNA: TGTGCCAGTAGTATTTCCTTCTGGTCCGGGGAGCTGTTTTTT. Amino acids: CASSISFWSGELFF.

The chain uses TRBV9 and TRBJ2-5; the match to TRBD1 covers 7 bases. There are 15 residues in the CDR3. CDR1 is SGDLS and CDR2 is YYNGEE in the germline V gene. V lost 2 bases and J lost 2; bases outside the gene matches: 6. The CDR3 nucleotides read TGTGCCAGCAGCGTGTCAGGACAGGAGCAAGAGACCCAGTACTTC. Translation gives CASSVSGQEQETQYF.